This is a list of T cell receptor beta chains from one sample in a study of PD-1 blockade in classical Hodgkin lymphoma. Data came from immunoSEQ multiplex PCR; TCRdb stores just in-frame clones and leaves some out. There are 12,000 or so clones in the sample; approximately 81% occur only once, and 38% lies in the top ten. This specimen consisted of CD8+ T cells from blood, obtained at baseline. These receptor sequences come from a human donor with classical Hodgkin lymphoma. The CDR3 runs from the conserved cysteine through the conserved F or W. D genes are given only for firm matches.

J | D | V | CDR3
TRBJ1-2 | . | TRBV18 | CASSPQLGGPYQGYTF
TRBJ1-1 | . | TRBV5-6 | CASSLRRYTEAFF
TRBJ2-7 | . | TRBV7-6 | CASSQPGLIPWEQYF
TRBJ2-7 | . | TRBV7-2 | CASSLGGFYEQYF
TRBJ2-2 | . | TRBV28 | CASSLGNWVTGELFF
TRBJ2-5 | TRBD2 | TRBV4-3 | CASSQIPGLAGGREETQYF
TRBJ1-5 | . | TRBV30 | CAWSSVANQPQHF
TRBJ2-1 | TRBD2 | TRBV11-2 | CASSLLAGVSEDEQFF
TRBJ1-3 | TRBD1 | TRBV7-9 | CASSWGNQGDTIYF
TRBJ2-3 | . | TRBV4-3 | CASSQDLKGSDTQYF
TRBJ2-7 | TRBD1 | TRBV7-8 | CASSLHRGPSYEQYF
TRBJ2-1 | . | TRBV30 | CAWSVTGYNEQFF
TRBJ2-1 | . | TRBV27 | CASSGLNNEQFF
TRBJ2-2 | . | TRBV19 | CASSIGISGTGELFF
TRBJ1-2 | . | TRBV29-1 | CSVEVSGTTNYGYTF
. | . | TRBV2 | CARRGQSSYEQYF
TRBJ2-1 | TRBD2 | TRBV6-4 | CASSDALAGDLNEQFF
TRBJ2-7 | . | TRBV4-1 | CASSPLRGSLYEQYF
TRBJ2-1 | . | TRBV28 | CASSQALNEQFF
TRBJ2-1 | . | TRBV6-1 | CASSDDWGSYNEQFF
TRBJ1-1 | TRBD1 | TRBV19 | CASSIGGRGQLEAFF
TRBJ2-7 | TRBD1 | TRBV18 | CASSPRTGDYEQYF
TRBJ2-7 | TRBD2 | TRBV7-8 | CASSSEAGRFYEQYF
TRBJ1-1 | . | TRBV19 | CASSIDPRNTEAFF
TRBJ2-5 | . | TRBV6-5 | CASNPGRAHETQYF
TRBJ2-1 | . | TRBV29-1 | CSVESGALYNEQFF
TRBJ1-2 | TRBD1 | TRBV7-9 | CASSSDEGQGSTNGYTF